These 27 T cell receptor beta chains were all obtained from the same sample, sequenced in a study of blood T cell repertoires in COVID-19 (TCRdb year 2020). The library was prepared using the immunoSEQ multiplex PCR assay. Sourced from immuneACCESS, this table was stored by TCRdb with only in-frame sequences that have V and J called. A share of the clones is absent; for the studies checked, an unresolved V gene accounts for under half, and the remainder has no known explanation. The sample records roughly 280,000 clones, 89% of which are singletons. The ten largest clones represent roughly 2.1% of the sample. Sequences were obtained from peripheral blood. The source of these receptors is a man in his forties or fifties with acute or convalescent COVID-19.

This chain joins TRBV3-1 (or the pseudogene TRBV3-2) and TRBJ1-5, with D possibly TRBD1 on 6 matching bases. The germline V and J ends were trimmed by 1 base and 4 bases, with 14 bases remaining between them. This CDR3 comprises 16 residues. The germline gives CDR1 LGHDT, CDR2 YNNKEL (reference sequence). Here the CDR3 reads CASSQGGGIQNQPQHF. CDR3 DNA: TGTGCCAGCAGCCAAGGAGGGGGTATTCAGAATCAGCCCCAGCATTTT.

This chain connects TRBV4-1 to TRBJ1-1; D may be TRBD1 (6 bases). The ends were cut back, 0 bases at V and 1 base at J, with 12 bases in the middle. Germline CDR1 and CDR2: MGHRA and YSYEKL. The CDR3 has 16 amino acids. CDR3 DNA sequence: TGCGCCAGCAGCCAAGAACAGGGCGGAGGGAACACTGAAGCTTTCTTT. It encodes CASSQEQGGGNTEAFF.

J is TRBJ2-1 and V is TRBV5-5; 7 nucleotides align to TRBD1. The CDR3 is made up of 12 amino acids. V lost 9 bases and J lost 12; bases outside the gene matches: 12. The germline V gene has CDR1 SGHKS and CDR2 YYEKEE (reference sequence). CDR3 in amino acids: CATASPGQPQFF. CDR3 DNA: TGTGCCACCGCCTCACCGGGACAGCCGCAGTTCTTC.

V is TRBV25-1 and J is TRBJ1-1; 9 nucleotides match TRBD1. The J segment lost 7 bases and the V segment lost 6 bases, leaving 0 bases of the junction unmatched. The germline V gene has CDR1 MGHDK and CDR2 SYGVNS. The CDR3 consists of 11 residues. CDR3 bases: TGTGCCAGCAGGGGACAGGGTGAAGCTTTCTTT. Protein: CASRGQGEAFF. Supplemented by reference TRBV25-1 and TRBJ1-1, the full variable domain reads EADIYQTPRYLVIGTGKKITLECSQTMGHDKMYWYQQDPGMELHLIHYSYGVNSTEKGDLSSESTVSRIRTEHFPLTLESARPSHTSQYLCASRGQGEAFFGQGTRLTVV.

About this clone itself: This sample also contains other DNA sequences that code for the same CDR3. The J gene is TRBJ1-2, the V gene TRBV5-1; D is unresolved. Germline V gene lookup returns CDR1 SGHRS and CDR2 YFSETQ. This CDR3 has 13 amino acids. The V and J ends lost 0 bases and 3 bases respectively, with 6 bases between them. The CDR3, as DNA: TGCGCCAGCAGCTTGGCCGGAGACTATGGCTACACCTTC. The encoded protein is CASSLAGDYGYTF.

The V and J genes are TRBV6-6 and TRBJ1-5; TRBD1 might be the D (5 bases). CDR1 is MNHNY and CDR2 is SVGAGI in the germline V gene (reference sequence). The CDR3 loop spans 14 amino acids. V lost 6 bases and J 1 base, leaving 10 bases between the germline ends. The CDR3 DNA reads TGTGCCAGCAGGGGGACTTACAGCAATCAGCCCCAGCATTTT. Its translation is CASRGTYSNQPQHF.

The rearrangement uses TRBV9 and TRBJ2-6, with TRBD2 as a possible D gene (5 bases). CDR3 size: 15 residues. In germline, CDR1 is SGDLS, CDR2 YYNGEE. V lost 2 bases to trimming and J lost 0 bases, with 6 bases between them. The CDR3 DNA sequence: TGTGCCAGCAGCGTCGGGGACTCTGGGGCCAACGTCCTGACTTTC. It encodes CASSVGDSGANVLTF.

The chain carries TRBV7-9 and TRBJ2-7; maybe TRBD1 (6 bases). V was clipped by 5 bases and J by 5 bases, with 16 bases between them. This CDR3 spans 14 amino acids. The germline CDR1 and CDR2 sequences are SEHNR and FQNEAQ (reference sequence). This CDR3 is CASSPWHRDDEQYF. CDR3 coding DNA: TGTGCCAGCAGCCCTTGGCACAGGGACGACGAGCAGTACTTC.

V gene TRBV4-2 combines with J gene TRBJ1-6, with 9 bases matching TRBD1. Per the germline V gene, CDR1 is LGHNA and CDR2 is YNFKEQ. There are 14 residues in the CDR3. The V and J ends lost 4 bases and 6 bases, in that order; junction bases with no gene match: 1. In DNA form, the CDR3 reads TGTGCCAGCAGCCGGGACAGGGTTAATTCACCCCTCCACTTT. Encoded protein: CASSRDRVNSPLHF.

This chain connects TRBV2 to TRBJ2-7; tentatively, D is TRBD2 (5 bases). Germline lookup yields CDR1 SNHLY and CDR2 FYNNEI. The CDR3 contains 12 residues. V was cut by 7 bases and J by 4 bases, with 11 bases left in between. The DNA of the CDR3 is TGTGCCAGCACGCTAGCTGGGTACGAGCAGTACTTC. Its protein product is CASTLAGYEQYF.

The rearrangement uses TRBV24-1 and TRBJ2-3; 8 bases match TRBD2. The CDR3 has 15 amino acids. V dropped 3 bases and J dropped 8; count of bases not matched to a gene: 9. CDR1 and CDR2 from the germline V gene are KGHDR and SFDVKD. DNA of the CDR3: TGTGCCACCAGTGATCCCACGGGACTAGAGGGTACGCAGTATTTT. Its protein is CATSDPTGLEGTQYF.

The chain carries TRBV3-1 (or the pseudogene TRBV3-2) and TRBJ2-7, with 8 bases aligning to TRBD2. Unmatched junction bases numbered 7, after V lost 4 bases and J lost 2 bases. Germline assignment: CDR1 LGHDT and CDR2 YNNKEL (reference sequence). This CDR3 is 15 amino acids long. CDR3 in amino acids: CASSLSGAGTYEQYF. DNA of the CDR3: TGTGCCAGCAGCCTTAGCGGGGCCGGGACCTACGAGCAGTACTTC.

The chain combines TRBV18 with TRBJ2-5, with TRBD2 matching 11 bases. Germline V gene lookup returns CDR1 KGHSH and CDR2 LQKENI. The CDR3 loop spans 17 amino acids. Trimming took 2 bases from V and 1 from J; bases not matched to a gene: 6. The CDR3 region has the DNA TGTGCCAGCTCACCATTGAGGCTAGCGGGGGGCCAAGAGACCCAGTACTTC. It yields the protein CASSPLRLAGGQETQYF.

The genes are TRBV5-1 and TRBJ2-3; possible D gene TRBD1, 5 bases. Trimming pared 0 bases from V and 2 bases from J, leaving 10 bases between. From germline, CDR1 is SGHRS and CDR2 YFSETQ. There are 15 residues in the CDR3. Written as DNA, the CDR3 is TGCGCCAGCAGCTTGGAGGGGCGGAACACAGATACGCAGTATTTT. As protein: CASSLEGRNTDTQYF.

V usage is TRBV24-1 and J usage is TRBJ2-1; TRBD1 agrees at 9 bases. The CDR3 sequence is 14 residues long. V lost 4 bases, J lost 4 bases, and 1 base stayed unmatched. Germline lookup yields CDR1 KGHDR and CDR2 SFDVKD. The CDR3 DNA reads TGTGCCACCAGTGAGGGGACAGGGTACAATGAGCAGTTCTTC. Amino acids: CATSEGTGYNEQFF.

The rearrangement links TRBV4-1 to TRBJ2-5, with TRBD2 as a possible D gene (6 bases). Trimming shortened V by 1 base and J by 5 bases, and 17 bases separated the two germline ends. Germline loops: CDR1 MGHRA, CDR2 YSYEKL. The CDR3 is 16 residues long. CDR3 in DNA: TGCGCCAGCAGCCAAGTTAAGACTAGTGGGACGGAGACCCAGTACTTC. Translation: CASSQVKTSGTETQYF.

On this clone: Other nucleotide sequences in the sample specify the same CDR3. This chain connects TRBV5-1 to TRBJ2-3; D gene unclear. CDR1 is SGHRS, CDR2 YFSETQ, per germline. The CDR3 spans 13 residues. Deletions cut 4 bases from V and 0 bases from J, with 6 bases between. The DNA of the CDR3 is TGCGCCAGCAGCGGTACTAGCACAGATACGCAGTATTTT. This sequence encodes CASSGTSTDTQYF. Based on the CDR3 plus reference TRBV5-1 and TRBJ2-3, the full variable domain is KAGVTQTPRYLIKTRGQQVTLSCSPISGHRSVSWYQQTPGQGLQFLFEYFSETQRNKGNFPGRFSGRQFSNSRSEMNVSTLELGDSALYLCASSGTSTDTQYFGPGTRLTVL.

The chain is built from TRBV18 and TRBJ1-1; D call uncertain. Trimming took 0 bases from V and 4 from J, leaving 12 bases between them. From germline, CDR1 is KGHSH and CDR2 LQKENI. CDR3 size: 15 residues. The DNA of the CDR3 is TGTGCCAGCTCACCACCGCGGGTGGGCGGCACTGAAGCTTTCTTT. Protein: CASSPPRVGGTEAFF. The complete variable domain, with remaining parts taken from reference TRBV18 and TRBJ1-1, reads NAGVMQNPRHLVRRRGQEARLRCSPMKGHSHVYWYRQLPEEGLKFMVYLQKENIIDESGMPKERFSAEFPKEGPSILRIQQVVRGDSAAYFCASSPPRVGGTEAFFGQGTRLTVV.

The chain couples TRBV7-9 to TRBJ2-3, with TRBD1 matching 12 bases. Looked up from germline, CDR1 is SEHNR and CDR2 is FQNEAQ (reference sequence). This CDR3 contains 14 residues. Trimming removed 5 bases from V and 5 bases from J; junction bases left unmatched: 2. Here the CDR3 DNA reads TGTGCCAGCAGCAGGGACAGGGGGCAAGATACGCAGTATTTT. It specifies CASSRDRGQDTQYF.

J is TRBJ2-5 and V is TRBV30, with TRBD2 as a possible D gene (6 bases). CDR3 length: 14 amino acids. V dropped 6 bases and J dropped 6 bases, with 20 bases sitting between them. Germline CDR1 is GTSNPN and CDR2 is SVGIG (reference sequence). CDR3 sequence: CACGGLGGEKTQYF. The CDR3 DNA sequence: TGTGCCTGTGGGGGACTTGGGGGTGAGAAGACCCAGTACTTC.

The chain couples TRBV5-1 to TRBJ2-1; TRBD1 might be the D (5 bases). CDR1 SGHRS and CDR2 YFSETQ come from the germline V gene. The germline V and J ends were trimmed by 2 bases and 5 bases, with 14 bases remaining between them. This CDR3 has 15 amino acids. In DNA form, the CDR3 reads TGCGCCAGCAGCTTCCCCCGGACACGAGACAATGAGCAGTTCTTC. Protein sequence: CASSFPRTRDNEQFF.

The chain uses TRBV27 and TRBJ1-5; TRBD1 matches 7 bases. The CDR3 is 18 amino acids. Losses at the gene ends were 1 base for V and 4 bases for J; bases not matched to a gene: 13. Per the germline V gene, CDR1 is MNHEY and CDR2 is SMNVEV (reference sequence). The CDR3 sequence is CASSLLPGTDPRNQPQHF. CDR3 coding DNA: TGTGCCAGCAGTTTATTACCGGGGACAGACCCTAGGAATCAGCCCCAGCATTTT.

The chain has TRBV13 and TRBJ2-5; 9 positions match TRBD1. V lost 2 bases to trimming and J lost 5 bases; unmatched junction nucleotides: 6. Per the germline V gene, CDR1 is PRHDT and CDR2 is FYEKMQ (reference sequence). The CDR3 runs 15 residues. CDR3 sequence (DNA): TGTGCCAGCAGCTTAAGACAGGGGGTAGGGGAGACCCAGTACTTC. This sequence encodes CASSLRQGVGETQYF.

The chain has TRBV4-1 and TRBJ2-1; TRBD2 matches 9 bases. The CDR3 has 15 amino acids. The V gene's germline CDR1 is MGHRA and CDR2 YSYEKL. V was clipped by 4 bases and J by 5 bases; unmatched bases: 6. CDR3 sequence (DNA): TGCGCCAGCAGCCCGGCGCTAGCGGGGAACAATGAGCAGTTCTTC. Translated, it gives CASSPALAGNNEQFF.

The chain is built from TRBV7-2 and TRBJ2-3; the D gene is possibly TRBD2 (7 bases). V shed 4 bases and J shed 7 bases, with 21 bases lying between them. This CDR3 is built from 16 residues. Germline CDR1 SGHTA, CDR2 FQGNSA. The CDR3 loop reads CASSSGGGPKVNTQYF. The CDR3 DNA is TGTGCCAGCAGCTCTGGGGGGGGGCCGAAAGTAAATACGCAGTATTTT.

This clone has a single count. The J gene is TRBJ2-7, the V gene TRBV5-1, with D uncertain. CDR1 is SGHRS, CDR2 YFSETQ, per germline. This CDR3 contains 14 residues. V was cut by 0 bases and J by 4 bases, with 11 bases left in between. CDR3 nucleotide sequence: TGCGCCAGCAGCTTGGAGGTCAGACTTTACGAGCAGTACTTC. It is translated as CASSLEVRLYEQYF.

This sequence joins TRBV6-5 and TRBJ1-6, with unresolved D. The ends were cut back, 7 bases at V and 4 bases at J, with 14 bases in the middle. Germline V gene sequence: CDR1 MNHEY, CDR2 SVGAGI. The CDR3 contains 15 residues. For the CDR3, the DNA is TGTGCCAGCAACTCCCTGGAGGGTTATAATTCACCCCTCCACTTT. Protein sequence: CASNSLEGYNSPLHF.